The next 8 T cell receptor beta chains were all read from a single sample in a study of blood T cells in healthy people across ages. For the second PCR, which ran for about 6 to 12 cycles, a sample-barcoded 5' primer and a J-beta primer mix were used. One entry per CDR3 protein results from TCRdb running MiXCR on the 5' RACE reads. The sample carries approximately 290,000 distinct CDR3 sequences, 25% to 30% recorded once. The sample taken for sequencing was blood. The receptors shown here come from a woman in her 70s in good health.

In this sample, this clonotype turned up a few times. V is TRBV4-1 and J is TRBJ1-2; 7 bases agree with TRBD1. CDR3 length: 15 residues. The V segment lost 0 bases and the J segment 3 bases; nucleotides outside the gene matches: 4. Germline CDR1 MGHRA, CDR2 YSYEKL. CDR3 DNA: TGCGCCAGCAGCCAAGATCTTGACAGGGACTATGGCTACACCTTC. This codes for CASSQDLDRDYGYTF.

This clonotype was found a few times. This chain links TRBV6-2 or TRBV6-3 with TRBJ2-4, with no clear D. The germline V gene has CDR1 MNHEY and CDR2 SVGEGT. This CDR3 comprises 14 residues. Trimming left V 6 bases short and J 1 base short, with 10 bases between. Here the CDR3 DNA reads TGTGCCAGCAGCTCACTTGGGGCCAAAAACATTCAGTACTTC. Its protein is CASSSLGAKNIQYF.

The gene calls are TRBV7-3 and TRBJ2-5; the match to TRBD2 covers 10 bases. Per the germline V gene, CDR1 is SGHTA and CDR2 is FQGTGA. The trim removed 6 bases at V and 5 bases at J, leaving 9 bases unmatched. The CDR3 contains 15 residues. CDR3 nucleotides: TGTGCCAGCAGATCTAGCGGGAGAGCGGAGGAGACCCAGTACTTC. This translates into CASRSSGRAEETQYF.

The chain carries TRBV20-1 and TRBJ2-5; 13 positions agree with TRBD2. The J call may be incorrect, as the DNA end agrees better with TRBJ2-1. The germline gives CDR1 DFQATT, CDR2 SNEGSKA (reference sequence). There are 15 residues in the CDR3. As DNA, the CDR3 is TGCAGTGCTTGGCACGGGACTAGCGGGACAAATGAGCAGTTCTTC. It encodes CSAWHGTSGTNEQFF.

V is TRBV28 and J is TRBJ2-1, with TRBD2 matching 14 bases. The CDR3 is 17 residues long. The J segment lost 8 bases and the V segment lost 4 bases, leaving 10 bases of the junction unmatched. Germline loops: CDR1 MDHEN, CDR2 SYDVKM. DNA of the CDR3: TGTGCCAGCAGTTATTTGTCGGGACTAGCGGGAGATGATGAGCAGTTCTTC. Protein sequence: CASSYLSGLAGDDEQFF.

The CDR3 coding sequence is TGTGCCAGCAGTTTGGGCCAAGAGGGACATCAGCCCCAGCATTTT. Translation: CASSLGQEGHQPQHF. V usage is TRBV12-3 or TRBV12-4 and J usage is TRBJ1-5, with D possibly matching TRBD1 (5 bases). V lost 3 bases, J lost 5 bases, and 14 bases lay in between. The CDR3 covers 15 residues.

This clonotype was seen a few times. The chain combines TRBV6-2 or TRBV6-3 with TRBJ2-5; unclear D gene. V lost 6 bases and J lost 2, with 16 bases in between. From germline, CDR1 is MNHEY and CDR2 SVGEGT. The CDR3 is 15 residues long. As DNA, the CDR3 is TGTGCCAGCAGCTCCCCCTTTGGGGTACAAGAGACCCAGTACTTC. Its protein is CASSSPFGVQETQYF.

The gene calls are TRBV11-2 and TRBJ2-1, with TRBD1 matching 7 bases. Germline loops: CDR1 SGHAT, CDR2 FQNNGV. Unmatched junction bases numbered 15, after V lost 5 bases and J lost 5 bases. This CDR3 is 17 amino acids long. The CDR3 DNA reads TGTGCCAGCAGCCAGTACCAACCCGGGACAGAAAACAATGAGCAGTTCTTC. Protein product: CASSQYQPGTENNEQFF.